These T cell receptor beta chains were read from a single sample in a study of blood T cell repertoires in COVID-19. Generated by immunoSEQ multiplex PCR, the TCRdb table keeps only in-frame clones and is missing some. Of roughly 180,000 clones in the sample, 75% to 85% were seen once. The material sequenced was PBMCs or T cells enriched from blood (not recorded which). The receptors were sampled from a man aged 40-49 years who had recovered from COVID-19. The conserved cysteine and the conserved F or W are not part of the CDR3 here. The size field is filled for only some rows; it gives once, few, many or a size class.

v_call: TRBV5-1; j_call: TRBJ2-2; clone_size: -; cdr3_aa: ASSFRDRANTGELF
v_call: TRBV6-5; j_call: TRBJ2-1; clone_size: -; cdr3_aa: ASSLIHSGEQF
v_call: TRBV15; j_call: TRBJ2-1; clone_size: -; cdr3_aa: ATSPDRGRSGEQF
v_call: TRBV19; j_call: TRBJ1-2; clone_size: once; cdr3_aa: ASQNPGTGRYGYT
v_call: TRBV18; j_call: TRBJ1-1; clone_size: -; cdr3_aa: ASSDARDTEAF
v_call: TRBV3-1/TRBV3-2; j_call: TRBJ1-1; clone_size: many; cdr3_aa: ASSVGGTGGKAF
v_call: TRBV29-1; j_call: TRBJ2-7; clone_size: -; cdr3_aa: SVTGTRQAEQY
v_call: TRBV5-5; j_call: TRBJ1-2; clone_size: -; cdr3_aa: ASSLVSDRVLYGYT
v_call: TRBV20-1; j_call: TRBJ1-2; clone_size: -; cdr3_aa: SASEGTGGLNYGYT
v_call: TRBV3-1/TRBV3-2; j_call: TRBJ1-1; clone_size: few; cdr3_aa: ASSQLAGTEAF
v_call: TRBV5-6; j_call: TRBJ1-6; clone_size: -; cdr3_aa: ASSQDRGPYNSPLH
v_call: TRBV4-3; j_call: TRBJ2-3; clone_size: -; cdr3_aa: ASSQVRGLDTQY
v_call: TRBV21-1; j_call: TRBJ1-5; clone_size: few; cdr3_aa: ASSRGTEVKGDQPQH
v_call: TRBV2; j_call: TRBJ2-2; clone_size: -; cdr3_aa: ASRESRSTGELF
v_call: TRBV3-1/TRBV3-2; j_call: TRBJ2-5; clone_size: -; cdr3_aa: ASSLQLAQETQY
v_call: TRBV13; j_call: TRBJ2-3; clone_size: -; cdr3_aa: ASSFSPGLAGGRGDTQY
v_call: TRBV30; j_call: TRBJ1-1; clone_size: -; cdr3_aa: AWGQNTEAF
v_call: TRBV7-8; j_call: TRBJ1-6; clone_size: -; cdr3_aa: ASSLAGQAVGSPLH
v_call: TRBV7-2; j_call: TRBJ2-2; clone_size: -; cdr3_aa: ASSPVAGVGNTGELF
v_call: TRBV11-3; j_call: TRBJ2-5; clone_size: -; cdr3_aa: ASSSSGKQETQY
v_call: TRBV5-4; j_call: TRBJ1-3; clone_size: -; cdr3_aa: ASSLAGAAGNTIY
v_call: TRBV4-1; j_call: TRBJ1-2; clone_size: -; cdr3_aa: ASSQASWAGAGYGYT
v_call: TRBV27; j_call: TRBJ1-1; clone_size: few; cdr3_aa: ASSFRRGGSTEAF
v_call: TRBV7-9; j_call: TRBJ2-2; clone_size: -; cdr3_aa: ASSIRTGETGELF
v_call: TRBV28; j_call: TRBJ2-6; clone_size: -; cdr3_aa: ASSFSGSFSGANVLT
v_call: TRBV4-3; j_call: TRBJ2-5; clone_size: -; cdr3_aa: ASSQDLRETQY
v_call: TRBV9; j_call: TRBJ1-2; clone_size: once; cdr3_aa: ASSAGTGGDYGYT
v_call: TRBV29-1; j_call: TRBJ2-4; clone_size: -; cdr3_aa: SVEQRDIQY
v_call: TRBV7-9; j_call: TRBJ2-1; clone_size: once; cdr3_aa: ASTPLGGSSYNEQF
v_call: TRBV19; j_call: TRBJ1-4; clone_size: -; cdr3_aa: ASSISGKLF
v_call: TRBV30; j_call: TRBJ2-5; clone_size: once; cdr3_aa: AWTTSGSWGTQY
v_call: TRBV28; j_call: TRBJ2-7; clone_size: -; cdr3_aa: ASSPGTGRWTSGTYEQY
v_call: TRBV7-2; j_call: TRBJ1-4; clone_size: -; cdr3_aa: ASSVAGGRTNEKLF
v_call: TRBV10-1; j_call: TRBJ2-7; clone_size: -; cdr3_aa: ASSPGLAGVGEQY
v_call: TRBV28; j_call: TRBJ1-5; clone_size: few; cdr3_aa: ASSRGVFGNQPQH
v_call: TRBV27; j_call: TRBJ2-6; clone_size: -; cdr3_aa: ASSPSSGANVLT
v_call: TRBV18; j_call: TRBJ2-1; clone_size: -; cdr3_aa: ASSPLAGELGNEQF
v_call: TRBV6-5; j_call: TRBJ2-1; clone_size: -; cdr3_aa: ASSYQQGTYNEQF
v_call: TRBV30; j_call: TRBJ2-7; clone_size: -; cdr3_aa: AWALGGAYEQY
v_call: TRBV6-5; j_call: TRBJ2-2; clone_size: -; cdr3_aa: ASSYRGPGTGELF
v_call: TRBV4-1; j_call: TRBJ1-2; clone_size: once; cdr3_aa: ASSQDGRVYGYT
v_call: TRBV28; j_call: TRBJ1-1; clone_size: -; cdr3_aa: ASRTGQRNTEAF
v_call: TRBV24-1; j_call: TRBJ2-1; clone_size: -; cdr3_aa: ATSDRTSGSLDEQF
v_call: TRBV21-1; j_call: TRBJ1-4; clone_size: -; cdr3_aa: ASTIPRGGNEKLF
v_call: TRBV25-1; j_call: TRBJ1-2; clone_size: once; cdr3_aa: ASSDAGTVFQGYT
v_call: TRBV24-1; j_call: TRBJ1-5; clone_size: -; cdr3_aa: ATSDPGQGNQPQH
v_call: TRBV7-2; j_call: TRBJ1-5; clone_size: once; cdr3_aa: ASSLQGGGGRPQH
v_call: TRBV5-5; j_call: TRBJ1-3; clone_size: once; cdr3_aa: ASSWDWISGNTIY
v_call: TRBV2; j_call: TRBJ2-1; clone_size: many; cdr3_aa: AIAGESHNEQF
v_call: TRBV12-3/TRBV12-4; j_call: TRBJ1-5; clone_size: -; cdr3_aa: ASSLQHAQH